This T cell receptor (beta chain) was identified during a study of control samples from healthy donors and cancer patients. This clone was found a few times. Assay: immunoSEQ multiplex PCR; the TCRdb copy retains only in-frame clones and omits some. This repertoire shows about 96,000 clones, approximately 95% found once; its top ten account for less than 10%. Per germline, CDR1 LNHDA and CDR2 SQIVND (reference sequence). CDR3 size: 15 residues. The J segment lost 3 bases and the V segment lost 5 bases, leaving 8 bases of the junction unmatched. This chain joins TRBV19 and TRBJ1-1; 8 bases map to TRBD1. The TCR comes from a man aged 18 to 30 in good health. The sequenced sample was blood. CDR3 protein: CASSLDLTGDTEAFF. The CDR3 DNA reads as TGTGCCAGTAGTCTCGACCTGACAGGGGACACTGAAGCTTTCTTT.